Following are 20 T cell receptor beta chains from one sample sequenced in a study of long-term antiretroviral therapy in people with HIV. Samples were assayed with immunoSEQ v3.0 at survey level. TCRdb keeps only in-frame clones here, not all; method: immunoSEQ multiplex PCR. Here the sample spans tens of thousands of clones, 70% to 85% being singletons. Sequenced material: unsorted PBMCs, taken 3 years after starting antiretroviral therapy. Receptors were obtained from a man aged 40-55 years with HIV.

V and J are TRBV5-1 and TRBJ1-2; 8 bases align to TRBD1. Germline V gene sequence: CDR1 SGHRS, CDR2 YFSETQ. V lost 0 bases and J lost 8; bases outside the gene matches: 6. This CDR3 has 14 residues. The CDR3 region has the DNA TGCGCCAGCAGCTTGGCCCCAGGGGGCGACGGCTACACCTTC. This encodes CASSLAPGGDGYTF. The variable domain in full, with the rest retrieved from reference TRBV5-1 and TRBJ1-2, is KAGVTQTPRYLIKTRGQQVTLSCSPISGHRSVSWYQQTPGQGLQFLFEYFSETQRNKGNFPGRFSGRQFSNSRSEMNVSTLELGDSALYLCASSLAPGGDGYTFGSGTRLTVV.

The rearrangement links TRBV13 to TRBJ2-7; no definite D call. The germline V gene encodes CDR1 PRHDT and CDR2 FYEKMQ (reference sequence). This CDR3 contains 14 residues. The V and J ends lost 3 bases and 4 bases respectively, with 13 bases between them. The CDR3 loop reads CASSLRITGYEQYF. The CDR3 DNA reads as TGTGCCAGCAGCTTGAGGATTACTGGGTACGAGCAGTACTTC.

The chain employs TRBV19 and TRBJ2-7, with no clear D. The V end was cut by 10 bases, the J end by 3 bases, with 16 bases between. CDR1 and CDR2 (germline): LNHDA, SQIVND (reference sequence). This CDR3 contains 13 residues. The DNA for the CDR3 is TGTGCCACCATGAAAAGAGACAACTACGAGCAGTACTTC. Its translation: CATMKRDNYEQYF.

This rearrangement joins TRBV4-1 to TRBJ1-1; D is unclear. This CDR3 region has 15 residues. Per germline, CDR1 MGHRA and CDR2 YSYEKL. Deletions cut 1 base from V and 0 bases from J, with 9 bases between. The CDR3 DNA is TGCGCCAGCAGCCAAGGTCCCCAGCTGAACACTGAAGCTTTCTTT. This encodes CASSQGPQLNTEAFF.

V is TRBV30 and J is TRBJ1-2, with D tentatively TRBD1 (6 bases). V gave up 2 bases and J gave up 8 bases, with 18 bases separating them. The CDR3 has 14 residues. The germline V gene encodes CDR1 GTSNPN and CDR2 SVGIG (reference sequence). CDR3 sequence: CAWSWQGSLRGYTF. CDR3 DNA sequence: TGTGCCTGGAGTTGGCAGGGGAGTTTGAGAGGCTACACCTTC. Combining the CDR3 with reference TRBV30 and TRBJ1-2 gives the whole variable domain SQTIHQWPATLVQPVGSPLSLECTVEGTSNPNLYWYRQAAGRGLQLLFYSVGIGQISSEVPQNLSASRPQDRQFILSSKKLLLSDSGFYLCAWSWQGSLRGYTFGSGTRLTVV.

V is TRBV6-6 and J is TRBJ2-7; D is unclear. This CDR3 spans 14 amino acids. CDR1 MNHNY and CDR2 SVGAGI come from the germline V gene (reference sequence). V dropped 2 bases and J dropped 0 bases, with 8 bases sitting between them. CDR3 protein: CASSYATPSYEQYF. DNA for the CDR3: TGTGCCAGCAGTTACGCGACACCCTCCTACGAGCAGTACTTC.

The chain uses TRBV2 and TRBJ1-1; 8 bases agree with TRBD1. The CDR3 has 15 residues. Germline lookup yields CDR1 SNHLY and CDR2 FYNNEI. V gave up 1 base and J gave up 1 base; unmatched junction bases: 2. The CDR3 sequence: CASSEGQGTNTEAFF. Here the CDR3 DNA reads TGTGCCAGCAGTGAAGGACAGGGGACGAACACTGAAGCTTTCTTT.

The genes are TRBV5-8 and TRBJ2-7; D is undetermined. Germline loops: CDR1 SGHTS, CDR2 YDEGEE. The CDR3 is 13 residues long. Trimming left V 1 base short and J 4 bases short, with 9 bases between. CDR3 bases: TGTGCCAGCAGCTTGTCAGACGGGTACGAGCAGTACTTC. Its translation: CASSLSDGYEQYF.

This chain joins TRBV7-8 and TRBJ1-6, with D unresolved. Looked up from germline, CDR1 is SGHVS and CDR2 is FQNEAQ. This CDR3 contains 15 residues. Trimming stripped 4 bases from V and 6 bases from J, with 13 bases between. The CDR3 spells CASSSTDGFNSPLHF. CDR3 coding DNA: TGTGCCAGCAGCTCGACGGACGGCTTTAATTCACCCCTCCACTTT.

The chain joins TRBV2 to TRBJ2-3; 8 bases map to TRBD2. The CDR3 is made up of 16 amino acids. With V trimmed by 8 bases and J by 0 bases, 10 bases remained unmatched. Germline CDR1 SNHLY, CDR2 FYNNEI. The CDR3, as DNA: TGTGCCAGCCAGGCTTTCGAGCGGGAGAGCACAGATACGCAGTATTTT. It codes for CASQAFERESTDTQYF.

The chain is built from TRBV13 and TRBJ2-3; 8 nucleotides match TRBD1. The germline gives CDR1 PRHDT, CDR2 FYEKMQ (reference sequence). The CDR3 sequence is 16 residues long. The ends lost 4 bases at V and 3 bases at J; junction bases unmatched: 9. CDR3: CASSWDRDRFTDTQYF. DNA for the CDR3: TGTGCCAGCAGCTGGGACCGGGACAGGTTTACAGATACGCAGTATTTT. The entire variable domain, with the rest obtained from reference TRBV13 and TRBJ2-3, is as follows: AAGVIQSPRHLIKEKRETATLKCYPIPRHDTVYWYQQGPGQDPQFLISFYEKMQSDKGSIPDRFSAQQFSDYHSELNMSSLELGDSALYFCASSWDRDRFTDTQYFGPGTRLTVL.

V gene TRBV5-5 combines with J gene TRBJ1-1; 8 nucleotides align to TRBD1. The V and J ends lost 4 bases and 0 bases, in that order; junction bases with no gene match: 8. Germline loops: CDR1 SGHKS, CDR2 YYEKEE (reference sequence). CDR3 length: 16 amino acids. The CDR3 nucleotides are TGTGCCAGCAGCGTCTACAGGGGGGCGATGAACACTGAAGCTTTCTTT. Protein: CASSVYRGAMNTEAFF.

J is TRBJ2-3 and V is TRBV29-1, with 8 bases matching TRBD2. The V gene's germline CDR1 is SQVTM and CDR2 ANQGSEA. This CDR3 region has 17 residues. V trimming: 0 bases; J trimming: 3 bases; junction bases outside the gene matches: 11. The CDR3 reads CSVEDSRAGVNTDTQYF. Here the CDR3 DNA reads TGCAGCGTTGAAGATAGTAGAGCGGGAGTTAATACAGATACGCAGTATTTT.

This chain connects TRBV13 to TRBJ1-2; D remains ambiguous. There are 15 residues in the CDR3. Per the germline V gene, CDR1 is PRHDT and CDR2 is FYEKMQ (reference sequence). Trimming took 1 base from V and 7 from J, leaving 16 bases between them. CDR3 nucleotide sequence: TGTGCCAGCAGCTTAGACAGTACCCCCGGTGGTGGCTACACCTTC. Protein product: CASSLDSTPGGGYTF.

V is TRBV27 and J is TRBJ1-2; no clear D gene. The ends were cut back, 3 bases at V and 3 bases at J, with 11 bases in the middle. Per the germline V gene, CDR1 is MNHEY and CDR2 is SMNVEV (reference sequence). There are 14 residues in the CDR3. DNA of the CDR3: TGTGCCAGCAGTTTCGACCGGGGAGACTATGGCTACACCTTC. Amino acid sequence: CASSFDRGDYGYTF.

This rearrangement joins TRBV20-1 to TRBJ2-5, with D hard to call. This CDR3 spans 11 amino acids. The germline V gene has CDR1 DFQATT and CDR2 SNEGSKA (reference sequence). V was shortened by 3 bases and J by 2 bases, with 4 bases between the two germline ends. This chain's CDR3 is CSASGQETQYF. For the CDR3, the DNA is TGCAGTGCTAGCGGACAAGAGACCCAGTACTTC.

The CDR3 here is CAISGNLGRGLEEQYF. The CDR3 DNA follows: TGTGCCATCAGCGGGAATTTAGGCAGGGGGCTGGAAGAGCAGTACTTC. The chain recombines TRBV10-3 with TRBJ2-7; TRBD1 agrees at 8 bases. This CDR3 has 16 amino acids. Unmatched junction bases numbered 17, after V lost 6 bases and J lost 7 bases. Germline CDR1 and CDR2: ENHRY and SYGVKD.

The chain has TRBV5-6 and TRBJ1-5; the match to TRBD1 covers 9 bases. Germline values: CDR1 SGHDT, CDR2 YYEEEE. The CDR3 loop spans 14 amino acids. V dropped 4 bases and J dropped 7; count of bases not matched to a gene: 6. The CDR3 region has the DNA TGTGCCAGCAGCCAAGGGACAGGGATCCAGCCCCAGCATTTT. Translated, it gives CASSQGTGIQPQHF. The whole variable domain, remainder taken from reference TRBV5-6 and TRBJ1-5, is DAGVTQSPTHLIKTRGQQVTLRCSPKSGHDTVSWYQQALGQGPQFIFQYYEEEERQRGNFPDRFSGHQFPNYSSELNVNALLLGDSALYLCASSQGTGIQPQHFGDGTRLSIL.

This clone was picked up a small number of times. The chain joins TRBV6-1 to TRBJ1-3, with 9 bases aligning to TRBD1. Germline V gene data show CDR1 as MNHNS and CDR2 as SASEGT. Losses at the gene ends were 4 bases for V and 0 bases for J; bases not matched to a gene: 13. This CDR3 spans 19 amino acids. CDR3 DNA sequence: TGTGCCAGCAGTGTCCCAAGCGGGACAGGGACCAACTCTGGAAACACCATATATTTT. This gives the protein CASSVPSGTGTNSGNTIYF.

The CDR3 loop is CASIRDRTGTGELFF. The CDR3 DNA is TGTGCCAGCATCCGAGACCGGACAGGGACCGGGGAGCTGTTTTTT. The rearrangement links TRBV7-9 to TRBJ2-2, with TRBD1 identical over 8 bases. V shed 7 bases and J 5 bases; nucleotides not matched to a gene: 9. Looked up from germline, CDR1 is SEHNR and CDR2 is FQNEAQ (reference sequence). There are 15 residues in the CDR3.